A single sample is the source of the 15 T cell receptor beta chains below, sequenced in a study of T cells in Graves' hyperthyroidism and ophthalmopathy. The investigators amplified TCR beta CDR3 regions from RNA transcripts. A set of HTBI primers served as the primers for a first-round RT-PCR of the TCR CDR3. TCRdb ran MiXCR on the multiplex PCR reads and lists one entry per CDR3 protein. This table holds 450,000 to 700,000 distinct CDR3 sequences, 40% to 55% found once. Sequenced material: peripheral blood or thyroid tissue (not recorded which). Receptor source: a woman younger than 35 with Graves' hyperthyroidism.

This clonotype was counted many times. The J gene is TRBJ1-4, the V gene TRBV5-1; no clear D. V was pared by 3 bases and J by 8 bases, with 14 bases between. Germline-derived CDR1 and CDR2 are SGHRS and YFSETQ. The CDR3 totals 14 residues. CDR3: CASSSPGIREKLFF. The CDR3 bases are TGCGCCAGCAGCTCCCCGGGGATCCGAGAAAAACTGTTTTTT.

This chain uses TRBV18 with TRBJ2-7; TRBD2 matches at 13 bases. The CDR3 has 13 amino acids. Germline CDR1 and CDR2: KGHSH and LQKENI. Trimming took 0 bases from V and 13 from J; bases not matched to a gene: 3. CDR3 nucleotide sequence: TGTGCCAGCTCACCACCCGGACTAGCGGGAGTTTACTTC. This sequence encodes CASSPPGLAGVYF.

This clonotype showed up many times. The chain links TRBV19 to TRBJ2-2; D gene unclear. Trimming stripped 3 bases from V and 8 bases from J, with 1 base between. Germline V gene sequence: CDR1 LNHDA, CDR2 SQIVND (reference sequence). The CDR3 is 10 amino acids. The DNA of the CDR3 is TGTGCCAGTAGTATGGGGGAGCTGTTTTTT. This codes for CASSMGELFF.

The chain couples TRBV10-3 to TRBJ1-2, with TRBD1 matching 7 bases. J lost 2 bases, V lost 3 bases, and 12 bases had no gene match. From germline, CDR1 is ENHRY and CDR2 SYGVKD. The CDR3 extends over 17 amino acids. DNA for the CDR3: TGTGCCATCAGTGACGGACAGGACCGAATCACAAACTATGGCTACACCTTC. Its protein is CAISDGQDRITNYGYTF.

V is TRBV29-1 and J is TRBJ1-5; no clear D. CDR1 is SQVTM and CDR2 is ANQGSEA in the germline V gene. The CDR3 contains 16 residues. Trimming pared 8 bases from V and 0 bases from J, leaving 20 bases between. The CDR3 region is CSQDWSGGYSNQPQHF. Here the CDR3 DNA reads TGCAGCCAAGATTGGTCCGGTGGTTATAGCAATCAGCCCCAGCATTTT.

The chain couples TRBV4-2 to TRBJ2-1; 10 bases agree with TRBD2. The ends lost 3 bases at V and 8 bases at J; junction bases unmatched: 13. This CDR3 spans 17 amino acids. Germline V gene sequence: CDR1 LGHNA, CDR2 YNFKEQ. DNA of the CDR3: TGTGCCAGCAGCCAGAGGGGGGTAGCGGGAGGTGGGGATGAGCAGTTCTTC. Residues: CASSQRGVAGGGDEQFF.

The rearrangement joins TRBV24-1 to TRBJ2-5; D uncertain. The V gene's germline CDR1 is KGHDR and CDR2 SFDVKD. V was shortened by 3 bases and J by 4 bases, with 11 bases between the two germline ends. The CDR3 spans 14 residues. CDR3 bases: TGTGCCACCAGTGATCGGGCCTACGGAGAGACCCAGTACTTC. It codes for CATSDRAYGETQYF.

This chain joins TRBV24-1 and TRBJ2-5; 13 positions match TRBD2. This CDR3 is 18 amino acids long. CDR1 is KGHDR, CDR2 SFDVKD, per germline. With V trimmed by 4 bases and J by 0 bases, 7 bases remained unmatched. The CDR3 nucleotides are TGTGCCACCAGTGACTTGACTAGCGGGAGGCGGTACCAAGAGACCCAGTACTTC. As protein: CATSDLTSGRRYQETQYF.

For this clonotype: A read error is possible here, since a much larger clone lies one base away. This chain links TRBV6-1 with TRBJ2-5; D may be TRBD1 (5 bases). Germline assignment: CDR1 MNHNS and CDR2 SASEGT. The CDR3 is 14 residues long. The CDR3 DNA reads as TGTGGCAGCAGGACAAGTTATAACCAAGAGACCCAGTACTTC. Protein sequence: CGSRTSYNQETQYF.

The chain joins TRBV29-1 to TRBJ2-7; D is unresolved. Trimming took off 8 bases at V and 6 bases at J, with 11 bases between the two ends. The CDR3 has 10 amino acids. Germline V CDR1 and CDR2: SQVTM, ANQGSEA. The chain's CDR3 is CSRDRVEQYF. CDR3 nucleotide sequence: TGCAGCAGAGATCGGGTCGAGCAGTACTTC.

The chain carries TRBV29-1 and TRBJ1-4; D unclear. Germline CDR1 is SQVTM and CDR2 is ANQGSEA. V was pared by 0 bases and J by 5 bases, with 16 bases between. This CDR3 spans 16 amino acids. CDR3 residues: CSVEDSDSTYNEKLFF. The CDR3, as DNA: TGCAGCGTTGAAGACTCTGACTCGACCTACAATGAAAAACTGTTTTTT. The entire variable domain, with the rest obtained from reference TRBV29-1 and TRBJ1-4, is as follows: SAVISQKPSRDICQRGTSLTIQCQVDSQVTMMFWYRQQPGQSLTLIATANQGSEATYESGFVIDKFPISRPNLTFSTLTVSNMSPEDSSIYLCSVEDSDSTYNEKLFFGSGTQLSVL.

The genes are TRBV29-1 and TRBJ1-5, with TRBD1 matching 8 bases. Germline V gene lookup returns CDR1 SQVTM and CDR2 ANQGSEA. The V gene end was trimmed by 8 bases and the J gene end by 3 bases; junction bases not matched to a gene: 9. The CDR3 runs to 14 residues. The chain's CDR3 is CSQPDRASNQPQHF. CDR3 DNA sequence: TGCAGCCAACCGGACAGGGCTTCCAATCAGCCCCAGCATTTT. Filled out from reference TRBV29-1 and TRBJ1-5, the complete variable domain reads SAVISQKPSRDICQRGTSLTIQCQVDSQVTMMFWYRQQPGQSLTLIATANQGSEATYESGFVIDKFPISRPNLTFSTLTVSNMSPEDSSIYLCSQPDRASNQPQHFGDGTRLSIL.

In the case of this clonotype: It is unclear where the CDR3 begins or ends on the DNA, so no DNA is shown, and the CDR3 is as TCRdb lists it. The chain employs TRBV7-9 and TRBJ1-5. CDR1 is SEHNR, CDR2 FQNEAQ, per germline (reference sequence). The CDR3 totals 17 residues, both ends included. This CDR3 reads CASSLVGEQFFGQPQHF.

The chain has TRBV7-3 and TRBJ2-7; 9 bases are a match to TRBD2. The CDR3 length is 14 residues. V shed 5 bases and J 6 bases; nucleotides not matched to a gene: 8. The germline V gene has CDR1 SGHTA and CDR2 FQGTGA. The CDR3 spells CASSLGLARVEQYF. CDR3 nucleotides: TGTGCCAGCAGCCTCGGACTAGCGAGAGTCGAGCAGTACTTC.

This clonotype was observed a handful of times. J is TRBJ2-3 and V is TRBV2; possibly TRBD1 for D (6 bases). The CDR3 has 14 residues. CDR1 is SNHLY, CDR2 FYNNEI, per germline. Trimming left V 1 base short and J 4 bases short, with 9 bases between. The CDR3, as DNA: TGTGCCAGCAGTGAAGGGTCAGGGGCAGATACGCAGTATTTT. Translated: CASSEGSGADTQYF.